Detailed here is one TCR beta chain. The data were taken from a study of patients and donors after allogeneic stem cell transplantation. V trimming: 5 bases; J trimming: 3 bases; junction bases outside the gene matches: 4. The germline V gene encodes CDR1 LGHDT and CDR2 YNNKEL (reference sequence). There are 15 residues in the CDR3. TCRdb re-called the RT-PCR reads with MiXCR, one entry per CDR3 protein. This table has about 400,000 distinct CDR3 sequences, approximately 16% appearing once. The receptor was derived from a human donor who was either an allogeneic HSCT recipient or a stem cell or donor lymphocyte infusion donor (not recorded which). It is not recorded whose cells these are; they may come from a transplant donor. Specimen: blood, either unsorted or a sorted T cell fraction (not recorded which). The J gene is TRBJ2-1, the V gene TRBV3-1; 10 bases agree with TRBD2. CDR3 loop: CASSSTSGHYNEQFF. DNA of the CDR3: TGTGCCAGCAGCTCGACTAGCGGGCACTACAATGAGCAGTTCTTC.